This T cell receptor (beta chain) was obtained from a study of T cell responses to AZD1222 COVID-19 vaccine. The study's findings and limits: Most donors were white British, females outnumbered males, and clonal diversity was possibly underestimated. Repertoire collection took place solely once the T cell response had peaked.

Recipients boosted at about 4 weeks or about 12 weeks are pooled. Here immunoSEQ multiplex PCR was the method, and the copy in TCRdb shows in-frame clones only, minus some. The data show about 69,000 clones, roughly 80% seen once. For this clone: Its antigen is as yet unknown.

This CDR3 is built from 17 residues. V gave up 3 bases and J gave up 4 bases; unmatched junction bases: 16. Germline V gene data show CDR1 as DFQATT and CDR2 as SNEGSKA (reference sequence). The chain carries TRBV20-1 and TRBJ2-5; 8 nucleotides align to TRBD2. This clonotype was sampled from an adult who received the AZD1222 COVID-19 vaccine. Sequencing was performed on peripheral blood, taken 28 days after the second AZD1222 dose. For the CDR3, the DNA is TGCAGTGCTAGTAGCGGGGAGGGTGTCTTAAGGGGAGAGACCCAGTACTTC. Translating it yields CSASSGEGVLRGETQYF.